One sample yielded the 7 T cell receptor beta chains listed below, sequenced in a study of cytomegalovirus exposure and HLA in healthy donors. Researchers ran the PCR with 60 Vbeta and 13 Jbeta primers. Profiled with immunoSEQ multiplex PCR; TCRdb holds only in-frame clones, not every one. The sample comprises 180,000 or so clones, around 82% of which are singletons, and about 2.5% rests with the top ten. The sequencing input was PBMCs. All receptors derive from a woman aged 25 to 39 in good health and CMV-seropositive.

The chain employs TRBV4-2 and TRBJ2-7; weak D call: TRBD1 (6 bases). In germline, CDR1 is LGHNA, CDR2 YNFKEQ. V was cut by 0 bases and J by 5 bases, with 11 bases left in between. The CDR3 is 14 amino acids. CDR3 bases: TGTGCCAGCAGCCAAGAGAGGGCAGGGGACGAGCAGTACTTC. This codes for CASSQERAGDEQYF.

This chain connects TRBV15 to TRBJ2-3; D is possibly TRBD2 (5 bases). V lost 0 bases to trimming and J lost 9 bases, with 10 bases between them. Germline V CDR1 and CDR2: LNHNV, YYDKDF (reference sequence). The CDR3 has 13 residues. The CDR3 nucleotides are TGTGCCACCAGCAGAGATCGCCTAGCAACGCAGTATTTT. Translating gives CATSRDRLATQYF. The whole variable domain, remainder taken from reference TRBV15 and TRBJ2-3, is DAMVIQNPRYQVTQFGKPVTLSCSQTLNHNVMYWYQQKSSQAPKLLFHYYDKDFNNEADTPDNFQSRRPNTSFCFLDIRSPGLGDTAMYLCATSRDRLATQYFGPGTRLTVL.

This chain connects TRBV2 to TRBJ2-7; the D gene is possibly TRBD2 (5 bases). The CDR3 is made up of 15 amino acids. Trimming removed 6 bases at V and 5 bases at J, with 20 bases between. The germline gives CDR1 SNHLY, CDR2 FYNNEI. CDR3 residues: CASSQLVGKRNEQYF. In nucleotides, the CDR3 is TGTGCCAGCAGCCAACTAGTGGGCAAGCGGAACGAGCAGTACTTC.

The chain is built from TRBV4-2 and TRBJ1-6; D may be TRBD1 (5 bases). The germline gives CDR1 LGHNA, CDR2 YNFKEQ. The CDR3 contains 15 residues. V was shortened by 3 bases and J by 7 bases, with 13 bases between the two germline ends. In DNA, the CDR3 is TGTGCCAGCAGCCACGGTACAGGAAAAAATTCACCCCTCCACTTT. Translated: CASSHGTGKNSPLHF.

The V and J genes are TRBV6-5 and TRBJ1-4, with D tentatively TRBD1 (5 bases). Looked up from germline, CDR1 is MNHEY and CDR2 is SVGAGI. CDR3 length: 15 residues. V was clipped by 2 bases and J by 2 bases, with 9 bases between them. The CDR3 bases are TGTGCCAGCAGTTACGGGGCAGGGACTAATGAAAAACTGTTTTTT. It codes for CASSYGAGTNEKLFF.

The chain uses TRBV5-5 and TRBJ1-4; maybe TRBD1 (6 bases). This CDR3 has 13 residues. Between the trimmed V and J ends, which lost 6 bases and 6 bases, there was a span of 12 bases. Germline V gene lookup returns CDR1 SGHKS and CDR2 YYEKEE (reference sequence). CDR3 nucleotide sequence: TGTGCCAGCAAGGCAGGGGCAGATGAAAAACTGTTTTTT. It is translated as CASKAGADEKLFF.

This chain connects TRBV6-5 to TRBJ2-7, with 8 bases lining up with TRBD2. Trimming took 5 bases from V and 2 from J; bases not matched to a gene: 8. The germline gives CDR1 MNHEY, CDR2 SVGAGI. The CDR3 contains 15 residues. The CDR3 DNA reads TGTGCCAGCAGTCTCCGCGGGGGGCACCCCTACGAGCAGTACTTC. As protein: CASSLRGGHPYEQYF.